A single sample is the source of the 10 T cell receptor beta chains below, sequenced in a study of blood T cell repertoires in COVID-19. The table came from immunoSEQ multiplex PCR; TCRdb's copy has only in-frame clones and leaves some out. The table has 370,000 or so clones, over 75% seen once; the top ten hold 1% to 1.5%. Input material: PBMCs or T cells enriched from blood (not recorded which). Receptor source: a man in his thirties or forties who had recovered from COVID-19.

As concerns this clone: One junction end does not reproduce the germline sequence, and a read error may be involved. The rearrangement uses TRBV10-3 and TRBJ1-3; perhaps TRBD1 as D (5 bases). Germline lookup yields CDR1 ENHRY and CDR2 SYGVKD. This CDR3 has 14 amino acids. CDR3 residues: CAAARTLTGNTIYF. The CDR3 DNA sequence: TGTGCCGCAGCCCGGACATTAACTGGAAACACTATATATTTT.

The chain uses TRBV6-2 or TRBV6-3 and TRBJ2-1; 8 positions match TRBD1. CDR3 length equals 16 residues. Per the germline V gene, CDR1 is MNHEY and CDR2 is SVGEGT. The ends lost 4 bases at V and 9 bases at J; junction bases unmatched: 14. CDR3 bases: TGTGCCAGCAGTTTCCCCCTTGGACAGGGATTGGCTGAGCAGTTCTTC. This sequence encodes CASSFPLGQGLAEQFF.

CDR3 region: CASNRGRVDGYTF. The CDR3 bases are TGTGCCAGCAACAGGGGTAGGGTAGACGGCTACACCTTC. This chain uses TRBV7-2 with TRBJ1-2; TRBD1 agrees at 7 bases. CDR1 and CDR2 (germline): SGHTA, FQGNSA. CDR3 length: 13 residues. V lost 7 bases, J lost 8 bases, and 10 bases stayed unmatched. Full variable domain (missing parts from reference TRBV7-2 and TRBJ1-2): GAGVSQSPSNKVTEKGKDVELRCDPISGHTALYWYRQSLGQGLEFLIYFQGNSAPDKSGLPSDRFSAERTGGSVSTLTIQRTQQEDSAVYLCASNRGRVDGYTFGSGTRLTVV.

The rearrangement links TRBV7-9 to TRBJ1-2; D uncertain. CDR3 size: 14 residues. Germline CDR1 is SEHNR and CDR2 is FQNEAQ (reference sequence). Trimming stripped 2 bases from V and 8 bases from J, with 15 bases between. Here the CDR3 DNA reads TGTGCCAGCAGCTTACTTGGTGGTGGAGGGGGCTACACCTTC. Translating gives CASSLLGGGGGYTF.

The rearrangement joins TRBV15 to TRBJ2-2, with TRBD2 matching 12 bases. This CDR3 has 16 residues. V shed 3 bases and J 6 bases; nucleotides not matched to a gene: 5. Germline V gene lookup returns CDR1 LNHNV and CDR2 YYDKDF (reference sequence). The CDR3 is CATSRSASGGAGELFF. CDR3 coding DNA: TGTGCCACCAGCAGGAGCGCTAGCGGGGGGGCCGGGGAGCTGTTTTTT.

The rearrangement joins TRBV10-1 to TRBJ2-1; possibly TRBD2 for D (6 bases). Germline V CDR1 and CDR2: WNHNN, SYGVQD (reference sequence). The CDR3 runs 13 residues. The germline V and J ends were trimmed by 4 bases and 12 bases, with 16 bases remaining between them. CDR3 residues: CASSGDRIGRQFF. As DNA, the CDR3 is TGCGCCAGCAGTGGGGACCGGATCGGGAGGCAGTTCTTC.

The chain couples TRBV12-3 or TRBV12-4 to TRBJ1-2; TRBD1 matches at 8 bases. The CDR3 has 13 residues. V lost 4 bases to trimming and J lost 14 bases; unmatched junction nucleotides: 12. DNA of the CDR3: TGTGCCAGCAGTTATGGAACAGGGGGAACGGGGACCTTC. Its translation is CASSYGTGGTGTF.

In nucleotides, the CDR3 is TGTGCCAGCAGTGAAGTCACGACGGGAATAAACACTGAAGCTTTCTTT. Translation: CASSEVTTGINTEAFF. This chain links TRBV6-1 with TRBJ1-1; D ambiguous. V was trimmed by 1 base and J by 2 bases, leaving 14 bases between them. This CDR3 region has 16 residues. CDR1 and CDR2 from the germline V gene are MNHNS and SASEGT.

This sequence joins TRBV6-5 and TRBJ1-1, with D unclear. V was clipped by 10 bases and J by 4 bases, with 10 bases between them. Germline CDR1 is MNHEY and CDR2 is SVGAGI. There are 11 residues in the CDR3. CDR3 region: CAIPGSTEAFF. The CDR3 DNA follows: TGTGCCATCCCAGGTTCCACTGAAGCTTTCTTT.

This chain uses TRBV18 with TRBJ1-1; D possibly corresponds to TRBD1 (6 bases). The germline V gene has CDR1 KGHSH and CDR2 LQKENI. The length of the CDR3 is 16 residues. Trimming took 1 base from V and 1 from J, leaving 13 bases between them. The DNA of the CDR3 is TGTGCCAGCTCACCACAGAACAGGGTCGGGAACACTGAAGCTTTCTTT. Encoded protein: CASSPQNRVGNTEAFF.